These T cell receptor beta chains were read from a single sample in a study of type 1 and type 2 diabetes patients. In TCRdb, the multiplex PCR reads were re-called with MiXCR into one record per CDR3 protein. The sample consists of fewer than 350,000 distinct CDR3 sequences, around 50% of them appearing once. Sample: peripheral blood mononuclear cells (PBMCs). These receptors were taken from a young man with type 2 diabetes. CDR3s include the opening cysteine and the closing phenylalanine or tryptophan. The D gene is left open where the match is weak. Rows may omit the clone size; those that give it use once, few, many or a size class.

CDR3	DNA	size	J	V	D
CASRRGGDTEAFF	TGTGCCAGCAGGAGGGGGGGGGACACTGAAGCTTTCTTT	few	TRBJ1-1	TRBV7-3	-
CAWSLGNQPQHF	TGTGCCTGGAGTCTAGGGAATCAGCCCCAGCATTTT	once	TRBJ1-5	TRBV30	-
CATSRDGGGISSYEQYF	TGTGCCACCAGTAGAGATGGCGGGGGGATTAGCTCCTACGAGCAGTACTTC	few	TRBJ2-7	TRBV15	TRBD2
CASSLDGLHYNSPLHF	TGTGCCAGCAGCTTAGACGGACTCCACTATAATTCACCCCTCCACTTT	-	TRBJ1-6	TRBV7-9	-
CASSLKGLAGGTGELFF	TGTGCCAGCAGCTTGAAGGGACTAGCGGGGGGGACCGGGGAGCTGTTTTTT	-	TRBJ2-2	TRBV12-3/TRBV12-4	TRBD2
CASSLTASGTGELFF	TGTGCCAGCAGCTTAACAGCCAGCGGGACCGGGGAGCTGTTTTTT	few	TRBJ2-2	TRBV7-3	-
CAWSGMGGTRDYNEQFF	TGTGCCTGGAGTGGGATGGGGGGAACAAGGGACTACAATGAGCAGTTCTTC	few	TRBJ2-1	TRBV30	-
CASSQEFGIRVYGYTF	TGCGCCAGCAGCCAAGAATTCGGGATTCGTGTCTATGGCTACACCTTC	-	TRBJ1-2	TRBV4-3	-
CASSEFPSWNEKLFF	TGTGCCAGCAGTGAATTTCCGAGCTGGAATGAAAAACTGTTTTTT	-	TRBJ1-4	TRBV2	-
CASSPGTGDTEQYF	TGTGCCAGCAGCCCCGGGACAGGGGACACCGAGCAGTACTTC	-	TRBJ2-7	TRBV5-6	TRBD1
CASSLDTNYGYTF	TGTGCCAGCAGCTTGGACACTAACTATGGCTACACCTTC	-	TRBJ1-2	TRBV19	-
CASRTPPQGFVCTEAFF	TGCGCCAGCAGGACTCCCCCACAAGGATTCGTCTGCACTGAAGCTTTCTTT	-	TRBJ1-1	TRBV10-1	-
CASSNRDSYEQYF	TGCGCCAGCAGCAACCGGGACTCTTACGAGCAGTACTTC	few	TRBJ2-7	TRBV4-1	-
CASSTPSGPEAFF	TGTGCCAGCAGCACCCCCTCGGGCCCGGAAGCTTTCTTT	many	TRBJ1-1	TRBV6-6	-
CASSTWGRQETQYF	TGTGCCAGCAGCACGTGGGGGAGACAAGAGACCCAGTACTTC	-	TRBJ2-5	TRBV2	-
CASSQRTGRDTQYF	TGTGCCAGCAGCCAAAGGACAGGTCGCGATACGCAGTATTTT	-	TRBJ2-3	TRBV28	TRBD1
CASSPKKLHGYTF	TGTGCCAGCAGCCCAAAAAAACTACATGGCTACACCTTC	-	TRBJ1-2	TRBV7-9	-
CASSAPAAGEKLFF	TGTGCCAGCAGTGCACCTGCCGCAGGTGAAAAACTGTTTTTT	few	TRBJ1-4	TRBV25-1	-
CASSSRDSPDEQFF	TGTGCCAGCTCATCCCGGGACAGTCCGGATGAGCAGTTCTTC	-	TRBJ2-1	TRBV18	TRBD1
CASSPQLAGAENTGELFF	TGTGCCAGCAGTCCGCAACTAGCGGGAGCCGAGAACACCGGGGAGCTGTTTTTT	few	TRBJ2-2	TRBV6-6	TRBD2
CSARGTSGNTDTQYF	TGCAGTGCTAGAGGGACTAGCGGAAACACAGATACGCAGTATTTT	-	TRBJ2-3	TRBV20-1	TRBD2
CASSVGAESNYGYTF	TGTGCCAGCAGCGTAGGGGCCGAGTCTAACTATGGCTACACCTTC	-	TRBJ1-2	TRBV14	-
CASSLGIEIANTGELFF	TGTGCCAGCAGCTTAGGGATTGAAATCGCGAACACCGGGGAGCTGTTTTTT	-	TRBJ2-2	TRBV7-2	-
CSAPVVPSSYEQYF	TGCAGTGCCCCTGTGGTTCCGTCGTCGTACGAGCAGTACTTC	-	TRBJ2-7	TRBV20-1	-
CASSFSTEQYF	TGTGCCAGCAGCTTCTCGACGGAGCAGTACTTC	-	TRBJ2-7	TRBV11-2	-
CASSLTPGKADTQYF	TGTGCCAGCAGCTTAACGCCAGGGAAGGCAGATACGCAGTATTTT	-	TRBJ2-3	TRBV7-3	-
CASSPPTATLNEKLFF	TGTGCCAGCAGCCCCCCAACGGCAACGCTAAATGAAAAACTGTTTTTT	once	TRBJ1-4	TRBV7-6	-
CASSLNPSGPPLHF	TGTGCCAGCAGTTTAAATCCGAGCGGGCCACCCCTCCACTTT	-	TRBJ1-6	TRBV12-3/TRBV12-4	-
CASRPTGISYNEQFF	TGTGCCAGCAGACCGACAGGGATTTCCTACAATGAGCAGTTCTTC	-	TRBJ2-1	TRBV12-3/TRBV12-4	TRBD1
CAWTGDHYGYTF	TGTGCCTGGACAGGGGACCACTATGGCTACACCTTC	many	TRBJ1-2	TRBV30	-
CASSETSGYEQYF	TGTGCCAGCAGCGAGACTAGCGGCTACGAGCAGTACTTC	-	TRBJ2-7	TRBV9	TRBD2
CSASESYEQYF	TGCAGTGCTAGCGAGTCCTACGAGCAGTACTTC	few	TRBJ2-7	TRBV20-1	-
CAWSRGFTSSYNSPLHF	TGTGCCTGGAGTCGAGGATTTACCAGCTCCTATAATTCACCCCTCCACTTT	-	TRBJ1-6	TRBV30	-
CASSGTGGRNEQFF	TGTGCCAGCAGTGGGACAGGGGGCCGGAATGAGCAGTTCTTC	-	TRBJ2-1	TRBV6-4	TRBD1
CASRADGNYGYTF	TGTGCCAGCAGAGCCGACGGGAACTATGGCTACACCTTC	-	TRBJ1-2	TRBV2	-
CASSFRGRMNTEAFF	TGTGCCAGCAGCTTCCGAGGGCGCATGAACACTGAAGCTTTCTTT	few	TRBJ1-1	TRBV7-2	-
CASGGWQETQYF	TGTGCCAGCGGGGGGTGGCAAGAGACCCAGTACTTC	-	TRBJ2-5	TRBV7-9	-
CAWTGLDVLQFF	TGTGCCTGGACCGGGCTAGACGTACTGCAGTTCTTC	few	TRBJ2-1	TRBV30	-
CASSPLPGHSYEQYF	TGTGCCAGTAGTCCCCTACCGGGACACTCCTACGAGCAGTACTTC	-	TRBJ2-7	TRBV19	-
CASSAGAGNYEQYF	TGTGCCAGTAGCGCGGGCGCGGGGAACTACGAGCAGTACTTC	-	TRBJ2-7	TRBV19	-